The 24 T cell receptor beta chains below all came from one sample that was sequenced in a study of blood T cells in healthy people across ages. Combining a sample-barcoded 5' primer with a J-beta primer mix, a second PCR ran for roughly 7 to 12 cycles. MiXCR was run by TCRdb on the 5' RACE reads, yielding one entry per CDR3 protein. Of about a million distinct CDR3 sequences listed, roughly 51% were seen once; the top ten hold 20% to 25%. The sequenced material came from blood. These TCRs come from a woman aged 60-75 years in good health.

CDR3 in DNA: TGTGCCAGCAGCTTGGACAGGCTTTACTCTGGGGCCAACGTCCTGACTTTC. It translates to CASSLDRLYSGANVLTF. V and J are TRBV5-6 and TRBJ2-6; perhaps TRBD1 as D (5 bases). Trimming took 0 bases from V and 0 from J, leaving 10 bases between them. This CDR3 region has 17 residues. Germline CDR1 reads SGHDT; CDR2 reads YYEEEE.

This clonotype was detected a few times. V and J are TRBV10-2 and TRBJ2-5; TRBD1 agrees at 8 bases. There are 14 residues in the CDR3. Germline V gene data show CDR1 as WSHSY and CDR2 as SAAADI. Trimming at V came to 6 bases and at J to 1 base, leaving 4 bases not matched to a gene. The CDR3 DNA follows: TGCGCCAGCAGCGGACAGGGCATCCAAGAGACCCAGTACTTC. Protein sequence: CASSGQGIQETQYF.

This clonotype was counted only a few times. The chain combines TRBV28 with TRBJ2-1; 13 bases line up with TRBD2. Germline-derived CDR1 and CDR2 are MDHEN and SYDVKM. The V and J ends lost 4 bases and 7 bases, in that order; junction bases with no gene match: 7. This CDR3 contains 16 residues. The CDR3 sequence: CASSSWTSGRGNEQFF. Here the CDR3 DNA reads TGTGCCAGCAGTTCCTGGACTAGCGGGAGAGGGAATGAGCAGTTCTTC. The full variable domain, in which reference TRBV28 and TRBJ2-1 provide the parts outside the CDR3, is DVKVTQSSRYLVKRTGEKVFLECVQDMDHENMFWYRQDPGLGLRLIYFSYDVKMKEKGDIPEGYSVSREKKERFSLILESASTNQTSMYLCASSSWTSGRGNEQFFGPGTRLTVL.

V gene TRBV18 combines with J gene TRBJ2-5; D is ambiguous. CDR1 KGHSH and CDR2 LQKENI come from the germline V gene. The CDR3 length is 12 residues. Between the trimmed V and J ends, which lost 8 bases and 3 bases, there was a span of 10 bases. CDR3 protein: CASARLEETQYF. CDR3 nucleotide sequence: TGTGCCAGCGCACGTCTAGAAGAGACCCAGTACTTC.

This chain links TRBV7-8 with TRBJ2-3, with D possibly being TRBD2 (5 bases). The germline gives CDR1 SGHVS, CDR2 FQNEAQ. V shed 3 bases and J shed 4 bases, with 20 bases lying between them. This CDR3 spans 17 amino acids. The DNA for the CDR3 is TGTGCCAGCAGCTTTTTGTCCCCGCGAGGGAGTTCAGATACGCAGTATTTT. Translated: CASSFLSPRGSSDTQYF.

The genes are TRBV20-1 and TRBJ2-1, with TRBD2 identical over 10 bases. J was trimmed by 5 bases and V by 6 bases; bases with no gene match: 10. Germline V gene lookup returns CDR1 DFQATT and CDR2 SNEGSKA (reference sequence). CDR3 length: 15 residues. Written as DNA, the CDR3 is TGCAGTGCCGGGGAGAGCGGGAGGGTAAACAATGAGCAGTTCTTC. This encodes CSAGESGRVNNEQFF.

The chain uses TRBV6-6 and TRBJ1-5, with 11 bases aligning to TRBD1. From germline, CDR1 is MNHNY and CDR2 SVGAGI (reference sequence). J lost 4 bases, V lost 6 bases, and 11 bases had no gene match. The CDR3 consists of 17 residues. The CDR3 reads CASRRGTGGVSNQPQHF. Written as DNA, the CDR3 is TGTGCCAGCAGGAGAGGGACAGGGGGGGTCTCGAATCAGCCCCAGCATTTT.

CDR3 sequence: CASSQLRGADTQYF. In nucleotides, the CDR3 is TGTGCCAGCAGCCAGCTAAGGGGGGCAGATACGCAGTATTTT. The V gene is TRBV6-5, the J gene TRBJ2-3, with D perhaps TRBD1 or TRBD2 (6 bases each). V lost 6 bases to trimming and J lost 4 bases, with 14 bases between them. This CDR3 has 14 residues. CDR1 MNHEY and CDR2 SVGAGI come from the germline V gene.

The V call is TRBV29-1, the J call TRBJ2-3; 7 bases are shared with TRBD1. V was pared by 4 bases and J by 2 bases, with 3 bases of the junction left unmatched. The CDR3 sequence is 13 residues long. Germline CDR1 is SQVTM and CDR2 is ANQGSEA. The CDR3 region is CSVVKGATDTQYF. For the CDR3, the DNA is TGCAGCGTTGTAAAGGGGGCCACAGATACGCAGTATTTT.

The chain combines TRBV7-2 with TRBJ1-6; no clear D. The germline V gene encodes CDR1 SGHTA and CDR2 FQGNSA. V lost 8 bases to trimming and J lost 4 bases, with 12 bases between them. This CDR3 has 14 residues. The CDR3 coding sequence is TGTGCCAGCCGTGGTGGAATATATAATTCACCCCTCCACTTT. Translated, it gives CASRGGIYNSPLHF.

V usage is TRBV7-2 and J usage is TRBJ2-3; the D gene is possibly TRBD2 (5 bases). CDR3 length: 13 amino acids. Between the trimmed V and J ends, which lost 8 bases and 3 bases, there was a span of 12 bases. The germline gives CDR1 SGHTA, CDR2 FQGNSA. This CDR3 is CASGGRGTDTQYF. Written as DNA, the CDR3 is TGTGCCAGCGGTGGGAGAGGGACAGATACGCAGTATTTT.

This clonotype was seen a handful of times. This chain joins TRBV11-2 and TRBJ2-7; D possibly corresponds to TRBD1 (6 bases). Germline loops: CDR1 SGHAT, CDR2 FQNNGV. The CDR3 has 15 amino acids. Deletions cut 5 bases from V and 5 bases from J, with 19 bases between. CDR3 sequence reads: CASSSRGVGSDEQYF. In DNA form, the CDR3 reads TGTGCCAGCAGCAGCAGGGGCGTCGGTAGCGACGAGCAGTACTTC.

The chain carries TRBV20-1 and TRBJ1-2; D may be TRBD1 (6 bases). This CDR3 contains 13 residues. Trimming stripped 0 bases from V and 8 bases from J, with 13 bases between. Germline V CDR1 and CDR2: DFQATT, SNEGSKA (reference sequence). The CDR3: CSARDYGTFGYTF. In DNA form, the CDR3 reads TGCAGTGCTAGAGATTACGGGACATTCGGCTACACCTTC.

V usage is TRBV24-1 and J usage is TRBJ2-1; 12 bases are shared with TRBD2. The germline gives CDR1 KGHDR, CDR2 SFDVKD. Unmatched junction bases numbered 6, after V lost 5 bases and J lost 5 bases. This CDR3 is built from 16 residues. The CDR3 region is CATSGLGLAGDNEQFF. The CDR3 DNA is TGTGCCACCAGTGGTCTGGGACTAGCGGGCGACAATGAGCAGTTCTTC.

The rearrangement uses TRBV4-1 and TRBJ2-3; possibly TRBD2 for D (5 bases). The CDR3 is 16 residues long. Germline CDR1 reads MGHRA; CDR2 reads YSYEKL. The ends were cut back, 0 bases at V and 0 bases at J, with 10 bases in the middle. The CDR3: CASSQEWRLSTDTQYF. The CDR3 coding sequence is TGCGCCAGCAGCCAAGAATGGAGGCTTAGCACAGATACGCAGTATTTT.

J is TRBJ2-7 and V is TRBV3-1; perhaps D is TRBD1 or TRBD2 (6 bases each). Trimming took off 0 bases at V and 6 bases at J, with 18 bases between the two ends. This CDR3 comprises 16 residues. CDR1 and CDR2 from the germline V gene are LGHDT and YNNKEL (reference sequence). CDR3 sequence: CASSQDDGGFTGEQYF. In DNA form, the CDR3 reads TGTGCCAGCAGCCAAGATGACGGGGGCTTTACTGGCGAGCAGTACTTC.

The chain links TRBV7-2 to TRBJ2-3, with TRBD1 matching over 7 bases. The junction had 7 bases not matched to a gene; V was cut back by 7 bases and J by 3 bases. Germline CDR1 is SGHTA and CDR2 is FQGNSA. CDR3 length: 14 residues. CDR3 protein: CASKIGDSTDTQYF. The CDR3 nucleotides are TGTGCCAGCAAAATTGGGGACAGTACAGATACGCAGTATTTT.

The gene calls are TRBV7-2 and TRBJ2-3; D uncertain. V shed 0 bases and J shed 7 bases, with 8 bases lying between them. The CDR3 totals 13 residues. Germline CDR1 SGHTA, CDR2 FQGNSA. This CDR3 is CASSLADLNTQYF. CDR3 DNA sequence: TGTGCCAGCAGCTTAGCTGATCTTAATACGCAGTATTTT.

This clonotype was seen a handful of times. The J gene is TRBJ2-6, the V gene TRBV10-3; D may be TRBD2 (7 bases). The germline V gene has CDR1 ENHRY and CDR2 SYGVKD. The CDR3 extends over 19 amino acids. Trimming took 8 bases from V and 0 from J, leaving 23 bases between them. The CDR3 region has the DNA TGTGCCATCCGGGGGGCGGGAGCATCATTGATCTCTGGGGCCAACGTCCTGACTTTC. Its protein product is CAIRGAGASLISGANVLTF.

The chain uses TRBV21-1 and TRBJ2-7; TRBD1 is the table's D call and was not checked against the DNA. TRBV21-1 is a known pseudogene. CDR3 length equals 16 residues. CDR3 residues: CASSSYGDRSSYEQYF. The CDR3 region has the DNA TGTGCCAGCAGCTCCTACGGGGACAGATCCTCCTACGAGCAGTACTTC.

This clonotype was observed a few times. The V call is TRBV2, the J call TRBJ2-7, with TRBD1 identical over 8 bases. The germline V gene has CDR1 SNHLY and CDR2 FYNNEI. The trim removed 4 bases at V and 5 bases at J, leaving 4 bases unmatched. The CDR3 loop spans 13 amino acids. The CDR3 protein is CASSADRGHEQYF. The CDR3 region has the DNA TGTGCCAGCAGTGCCGACAGGGGCCACGAGCAGTACTTC.

A remark on this clonotype: At one boundary the junction diverges from the germline segment, which might be a read error. The chain combines TRBV5-1 with TRBJ2-5; a weak D match, TRBD1 (6 bases). The CDR3 runs 15 residues. The germline gives CDR1 SGHRS, CDR2 YFSETQ. The CDR3, as DNA: TGCGCCAGTAGCTCCTTGGGAATGGGAGCAGGGGAGCAGTACTTC. Its protein is CASSSLGMGAGEQYF.

This chain links TRBV7-9 with TRBJ2-3; no definite D call. Per germline, CDR1 SEHNR and CDR2 FQNEAQ (reference sequence). There are 16 residues in the CDR3. Trimming stripped 5 bases from V and 2 bases from J, with 17 bases between. The CDR3 DNA reads TGTGCCAGCAGCCTAGGTGAGAACAAAGCCACAGATACGCAGTATTTT. Translating gives CASSLGENKATDTQYF.

This clonotype was counted between two and nine times. This rearrangement joins TRBV20-1 to TRBJ2-3; 10 bases fit TRBD1. The junction had 4 bases not matched to a gene; V was cut back by 5 bases and J by 2 bases. There are 14 residues in the CDR3. The germline V gene encodes CDR1 DFQATT and CDR2 SNEGSKA (reference sequence). The CDR3 protein is CSAEGQGFTDTQYF. CDR3 nucleotide sequence: TGCAGTGCTGAGGGACAGGGGTTCACAGATACGCAGTATTTT.